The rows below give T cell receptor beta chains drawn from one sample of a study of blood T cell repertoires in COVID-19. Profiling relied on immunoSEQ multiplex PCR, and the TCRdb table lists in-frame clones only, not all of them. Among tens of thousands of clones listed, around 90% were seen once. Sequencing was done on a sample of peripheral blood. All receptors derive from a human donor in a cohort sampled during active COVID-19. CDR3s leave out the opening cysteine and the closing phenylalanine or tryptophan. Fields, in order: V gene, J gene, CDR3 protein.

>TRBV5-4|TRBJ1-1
ASSPQGGSEAF
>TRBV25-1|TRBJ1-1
ASSDNGEVNTEAF
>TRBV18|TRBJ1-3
ASSLPGSGNTIY
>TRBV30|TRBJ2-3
ASDRGTDTQY
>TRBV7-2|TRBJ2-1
ASSLLAAAYNEQF
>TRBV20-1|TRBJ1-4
SASRAGTNEKLF
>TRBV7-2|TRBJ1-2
ASSLDPREANYGYT
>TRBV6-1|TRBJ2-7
ASSDSSYEQY
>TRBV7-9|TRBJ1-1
ASSPRRDLNTEAF
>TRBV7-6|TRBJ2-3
ASSFTSGVADTQY
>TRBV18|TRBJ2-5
ASSPPTAGALQETQY
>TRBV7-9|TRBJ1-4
ASSQDRAQLF
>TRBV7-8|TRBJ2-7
ASSPRMYEQY
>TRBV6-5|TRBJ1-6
ASSYYGSGSPLH
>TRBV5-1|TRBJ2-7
ASSFSGNYEQY
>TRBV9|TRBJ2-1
ASSTHPGAYNEQF
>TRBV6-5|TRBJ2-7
ASSPNRDRGYEQY
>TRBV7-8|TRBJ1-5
ASSPDRSGWGNQPQH
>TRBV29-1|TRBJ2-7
SVELRTGLKYSYEQY
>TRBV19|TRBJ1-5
ASSWSGSSQPQH
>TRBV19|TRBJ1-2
ASSIRTGNYGYT
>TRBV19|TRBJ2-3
ASIPGQGYTDTQY
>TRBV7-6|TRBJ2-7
ASSLAGTYEQY
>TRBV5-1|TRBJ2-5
ASSVGQGSNLPQETQY
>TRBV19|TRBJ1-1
ASSALDRGRNTEAF
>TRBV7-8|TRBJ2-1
ASSLRTGAGYNEQF
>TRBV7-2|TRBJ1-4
ASTPFGQLNEKLF
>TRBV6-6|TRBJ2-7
ATTLPGYEQY
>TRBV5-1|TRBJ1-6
ASSVGLDSYSPLH
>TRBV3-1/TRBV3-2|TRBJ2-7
ASSHQSGLYEQY
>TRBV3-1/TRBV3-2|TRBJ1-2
ASSQEGRRSSYT
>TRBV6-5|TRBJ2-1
ASSYSRTGVDEQF
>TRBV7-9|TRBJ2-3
ASSQSTDTQY
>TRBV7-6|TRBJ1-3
ASSLAPMSSGNTIY
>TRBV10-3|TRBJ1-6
AISESGGSYNSPLH
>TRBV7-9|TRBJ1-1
ASSRRATGMNTEAF
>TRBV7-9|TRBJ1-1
ASSLLTGTGAEAF
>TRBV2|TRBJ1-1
ASKAGEAEAF
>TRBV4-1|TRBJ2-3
ASSHRLAADTQY
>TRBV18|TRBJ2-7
ASSPSVTAYEQY
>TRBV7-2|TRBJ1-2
ASSLEKTGGYGYT
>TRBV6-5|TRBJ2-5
ASGHGTYQGETQY
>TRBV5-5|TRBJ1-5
ASSLRGASNQPQH
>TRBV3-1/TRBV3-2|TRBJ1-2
ASSQGPGNYGYT
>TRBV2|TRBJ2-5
ASSESAGGTGETQY
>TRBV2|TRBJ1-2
ASSSSPGTNPYGYT
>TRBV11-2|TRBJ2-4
ASSLGQVNIQY
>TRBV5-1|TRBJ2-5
ASSLTDNIQETQY